In this sample, the clone carrying this TCR beta chain turned up many times. The entry originates in a study of neurological immune-mediated disorders. Time point: longitudinal time-point 2. TCRdb re-called the 5' RACE reads through MiXCR, storing one row per CDR3 protein. The sample holds 70,000 to 95,000 distinct CDR3 sequences, approximately 13% seen once. The trim removed 6 bases at V and 1 base at J, leaving 4 bases unmatched. The CDR3 length is 15 residues. The germline CDR1 and CDR2 sequences are MNHEY and SVGAGI. The receptor's source is a female donor with HTLV-1-associated myelopathy (HAM/TSP). The source material was PBMCs. This sequence joins TRBV6-5 and TRBJ2-5, with 11 positions matching TRBD2. As DNA, the CDR3 is TGTGCCAGCAGAAAACTAGCGGGGGTCCAAGAGACCCAGTACTTC. It translates to CASRKLAGVQETQYF.